These T cell receptor beta chains were read from a single sample in a study of cytomegalovirus exposure and HLA in healthy donors. TCRdb's copy holds only in-frame clones and misses some; the assay was immunoSEQ multiplex PCR. The sample lists roughly 120,000 clones, 75% to 85% occurring once. The material sequenced was PBMCs. The source of these receptors is a man younger than 45 in good health and CMV-seropositive. Both conserved end residues are part of each CDR3. D genes are given only for firm matches. Clone size, where shown, is once, few, many, or a class for clones that have expanded.

d_call,v_call,j_call,clone_size,cdr3_length,cdr3_nt,cdr3_aa
TRBD2,TRBV28,TRBJ2-7,.,18,TGTGCCAGCAGGGCCACGGGGACAGGTCCTAGCGGGAGCTACGAGCAGTACTTC,CASRATGTGPSGSYEQYF
.,TRBV28,TRBJ1-2,medium-sized,14,TGTGCCAGCTCGAGGCTAGGGGCGCCTTCTGGCTACACCTTC,CASSRLGAPSGYTF
.,TRBV30,TRBJ2-5,once,13,TGTGCCTGGACACTAGGTTTCCAAGAGACCCAGTACTTC,CAWTLGFQETQYF
.,TRBV5-5,TRBJ2-5,.,15,TGTGCCAGCAGCTTGTTTTCTAGACCCCAAGAGACCCAGTACTTC,CASSLFSRPQETQYF
TRBD2,TRBV11-2,TRBJ2-5,few,16,TGTGCCAGCAGCTTAGAAAGCCGACTAGCGCAAGAGACCCAGTACTTC,CASSLESRLAQETQYF
.,TRBV18,TRBJ2-7,.,14,TGTGCCAGCTCACCCGGGACACGTTTCTACGAGCAGTACTTC,CASSPGTRFYEQYF
.,TRBV12-5,TRBJ2-7,.,14,TGTGCTAGTGCAAAAGACTTGCAGTCCTACGAGCAGTACTTC,CASAKDLQSYEQYF
TRBD1,TRBV19,TRBJ2-3,.,13,TGTGCCAGTAGTGACAGGGCCGGAGATACGCAGTATTTT,CASSDRAGDTQYF
.,TRBV5-1,TRBJ1-1,.,13,TGCGCCAGCAGCTTCACAGGTAACACTGAAGCTTTCTTT,CASSFTGNTEAFF
TRBD1,TRBV6-1,TRBJ2-5,.,14,TGTGCCAGCATGAGAGGACAGGGCCAAGAGACCCAGTACTTC,CASMRGQGQETQYF
TRBD1,TRBV6-5,TRBJ1-1,.,15,TGTGCCAGCCCTCCGGGACAGGGGGAAGGGACTGAAGCTTTCTTT,CASPPGQGEGTEAFF
TRBD2,TRBV10-3,TRBJ2-3,.,18,TGTGCCATCAGTGAGTGGCGTCTAGCGGGACCCAGCACAGATACGCAGTATTTT,CAISEWRLAGPSTDTQYF
.,TRBV11-1,TRBJ2-6,.,15,TGTGCCAGCAGCTTTGGGGCAGGGGGGGCCAACGTCCTGACTTTC,CASSFGAGGANVLTF
TRBD2,TRBV2,TRBJ2-3,.,15,TGTGCCAGCTATTGGAGAGCGGGGAGCACAGATACGCAGTATTTT,CASYWRAGSTDTQYF
.,TRBV11-2,TRBJ2-1,.,16,TGTGCCAGCAGCTTAGACTCGGGATCTAAAACGGGTGAGCAGTTCTTC,CASSLDSGSKTGEQFF
TRBD1,TRBV11-3,TRBJ1-1,.,15,TGTGCCAGCAGCCCCAAGACAGGGATGAACACTGAAGCTTTCTTT,CASSPKTGMNTEAFF
.,TRBV2,TRBJ1-2,.,15,TGTGCCAGCAGTCCCGCGCGGGGGAGAGAAGGTGGCTACACCTTC,CASSPARGREGGYTF
TRBD1,TRBV18,TRBJ2-5,.,14,TGTGCCAGCTCACCACCGACAGGGGAAGAGACCCAGTACTTC,CASSPPTGEETQYF
.,TRBV28,TRBJ2-7,.,15,TGTGCCAGCAGTTCCCCTGGGGCAGGCCCCTACGAGCAGTACTTC,CASSSPGAGPYEQYF
TRBD1,TRBV29-1,TRBJ1-2,.,14,TGCAGCGTTGCTCGGACCGACAGGGACTATGGCTACACCTTC,CSVARTDRDYGYTF
TRBD2,TRBV5-1,TRBJ2-5,.,17,TGCGCCAGCAGCTGGGGGGGTCTGGACACGTACCAAGAGACCCAGTACTTC,CASSWGGLDTYQETQYF
.,TRBV5-1,TRBJ2-7,.,16,TGCGCCAGCAGCTTGACCCAGGGTAGTAGGACCTACGAGCAGTACTTC,CASSLTQGSRTYEQYF
TRBD2,TRBV10-3,TRBJ2-7,.,13,TGTGCCATAGGACTAGCGGGAGTAAACGAGCAGTACTTC,CAIGLAGVNEQYF
.,TRBV7-3,TRBJ2-3,.,13,TGTGCCAGCAGCCTACGGGAGTTTTCCGCGCAGTATTTT,CASSLREFSAQYF
.,TRBV9,TRBJ2-7,.,15,TGTGCCAGCAGCGTTAACCAGGATCCATCCTACGAGCAGTACTTC,CASSVNQDPSYEQYF
TRBD1,TRBV5-4,TRBJ1-2,.,13,TGTGCCAGCAGCTCGCCTGAGGGGGCAGGCTACACCTTC,CASSSPEGAGYTF
.,TRBV18,TRBJ2-4,.,16,TGTGCCAGCTCACCGACCTACGGCGGCACTAAAAACATTCAGTACTTC,CASSPTYGGTKNIQYF
TRBD2,TRBV27,TRBJ2-5,.,15,TGTGCCAGCAGTACTTCTAGCGGGAGATGGGAGACCCAGTACTTC,CASSTSSGRWETQYF
TRBD1,TRBV2,TRBJ1-2,once,13,TGTGCCAGCAGTGGACAGGGCTACTATGGCTACACCTTC,CASSGQGYYGYTF
.,TRBV19,TRBJ1-1,.,13,TGTGCCAGTAGTATTATATTGCGGACTGAAGCTTTCTTT,CASSIILRTEAFF
TRBD2,TRBV11-3,TRBJ2-7,.,15,TGTGCCAGCAGCCCCATCCGGGGGGGATACTACGAGCAGTACTTC,CASSPIRGGYYEQYF
TRBD2,TRBV11-3,TRBJ2-3,.,18,TGTGCCAGCAGCTCCCTCGTCGGGCTAGCGGGGATCACAGATACGCAGTATTTT,CASSSLVGLAGITDTQYF
TRBD2,TRBV15,TRBJ2-7,once,17,TGTGCCACCAGCAGGGCGGGACTAGCGAGGAGCTCCTACGAGCAGTACTTC,CATSRAGLARSSYEQYF
.,TRBV6-6,TRBJ2-3,.,14,TGTGCCAGCAGTTACGGCAGGGACACAGATACGCAGTATTTT,CASSYGRDTDTQYF
.,TRBV5-4,TRBJ2-3,medium-sized,16,TGTGCCAGCAGCGTTACAGGGATTAGAAGCACAGATACGCAGTATTTT,CASSVTGIRSTDTQYF
.,TRBV7-2,TRBJ1-2,.,17,TGTGCCAGCAGCTTAGCGCTAATATCGGGGGGGACCTATGGCTACACCTTC,CASSLALISGGTYGYTF
.,TRBV7-9,TRBJ1-1,.,14,TGTGCCAGCAGCCCCCGGCCAGGTGACACTGAAGCTTTCTTT,CASSPRPGDTEAFF
.,TRBV10-3,TRBJ1-2,.,12,TGTGCCACATTCTTCAGGGGCTATGGCTACACCTTC,CATFFRGYGYTF
.,TRBV29-1,TRBJ1-1,.,12,TGCAGCGTCCCCGGGAGGCGGGATGAAGCTTTCTTT,CSVPGRRDEAFF
.,TRBV21-1,TRBJ1-5,.,16,TGTGCCAGCAGCAGGGGTCGGGACAAACTTCTTCAGCCCCAGCATTTT,CASSRGRDKLLQPQHF
TRBD1,TRBV5-6,TRBJ2-7,.,14,TGTGCCAGCAGCCCGACCGGGACAGATTACGAGCAGTACTTC,CASSPTGTDYEQYF
.,TRBV2,TRBJ2-2,.,14,TGTGCCAGCAGTGAACAGGGGAGAACCGGGGAGCTGTTTTTT,CASSEQGRTGELFF
.,TRBV2,TRBJ1-1,.,13,TGTGCCAGCAGTGTTTTTCAGAACACTGAAGCTTTCTTT,CASSVFQNTEAFF
TRBD1,TRBV4-1,TRBJ1-1,.,15,TGCGCCAGCAGCCAGCCGACAGGGGGCAACACTGAAGCTTTCTTT,CASSQPTGGNTEAFF
TRBD1,TRBV19,TRBJ1-5,.,16,TGTGCCAGTAGGGACCTGGGGACAGGGATTCGTCAGCCCCAGCATTTT,CASRDLGTGIRQPQHF
TRBD1,TRBV7-2,TRBJ1-2,once,19,TGTGCCAGCAGCTCGCACCGATGGGACAGCCCTACTTCTAACTATGGCTACACCTTC,CASSSHRWDSPTSNYGYTF